This TCR beta chain was recovered during a study of T cell responses to AZD1222 COVID-19 vaccine. Study-wide results and caveats: The donor group comprised mostly white British people and more females; the analysis possibly underestimated clonal diversity. The study sampled repertoires only after the peak T cell response.

Clones were read by immunoSEQ multiplex PCR, and TCRdb kept only the in-frame ones, dropping some. This table has 150,000 to 200,000 clones, 75% to 90% appearing once. Germline V CDR1 and CDR2: SEHNR, FQNEAQ (reference sequence). This CDR3 has 16 residues. J lost 8 bases, V lost 5 bases, and 11 bases had no gene match. Regarding this clone: Its antigen is currently unknown.

This chain joins TRBV7-9 and TRBJ1-4, with 10 bases that match TRBD1. The TCR comes from an adult in good health. The input for sequencing was peripheral blood, taken on day 0 of AZD1222 vaccination. The CDR3 here is CASSPTADRGREKLFF. The CDR3 DNA sequence: TGTGCCAGCAGCCCCACTGCCGACAGGGGGCGCGAAAAACTGTTTTTT.